The 6 T cell receptor beta chains below come from one sample, sequenced in a study of blood T cell repertoires in COVID-19 (TCRdb year 2020). Libraries were built with the immunoSEQ multiplex PCR assay. TCRdb limited this immuneACCESS table to in-frame rearrangements with V and J called. A share of clones is missing; checked studies link under half to unresolved V genes, and the rest is unexplained. The sample contains roughly 250,000 clones, about nine tenths of them found a single time. The ten most abundant clones make up just over 7% of the sample. The specimen sequenced was peripheral blood. All receptors come from a man in his fifties or sixties who had recovered from COVID-19.

This clone was seen more than once but under ten times. This chain joins TRBV4-1 and TRBJ2-3; 8 bases line up with TRBD2. CDR3 size: 16 residues. Germline V gene sequence: CDR1 MGHRA, CDR2 YSYEKL. Losses at the gene ends were 2 bases for V and 2 bases for J; bases not matched to a gene: 6. In DNA form, the CDR3 reads TGCGCCAGCAGCCAATTTATAGCGGGAAACACAGATACGCAGTATTTT. This encodes CASSQFIAGNTDTQYF.

This clone turned up a few times. The chain combines TRBV5-1 with TRBJ1-4, with 8 bases fitting TRBD1. J was trimmed by 5 bases and V by 4 bases; bases with no gene match: 10. Germline-derived CDR1 and CDR2 are SGHRS and YFSETQ. This CDR3 has 16 amino acids. The CDR3 reads CASSIGTGRYNEKLFF. The CDR3 nucleotides read TGCGCCAGCAGCATCGGGACAGGCCGATACAATGAAAAACTGTTTTTT.

The chain has TRBV7-9 and TRBJ2-7, with 8 bases identical to TRBD1. The trim removed 3 bases at V and 4 bases at J, leaving 11 bases unmatched. Germline loops: CDR1 SEHNR, CDR2 FQNEAQ (reference sequence). This CDR3 is 16 amino acids long. The DNA for the CDR3 is TGTGCCAGCAGCTTCCTCCCAGGACAGGGACTTTACGAGCAGTACTTC. Translated: CASSFLPGQGLYEQYF.

The rearrangement uses TRBV5-1 and TRBJ2-3; 7 bases map to TRBD1. CDR3 length: 15 residues. Trimming removed 3 bases from V and 4 bases from J; junction bases left unmatched: 8. Per germline, CDR1 SGHRS and CDR2 YFSETQ. The CDR3 DNA follows: TGCGCCAGCAGCTCGACAGGGCGTCGGTCAGATACGCAGTATTTT. It specifies CASSSTGRRSDTQYF.

V is TRBV28 and J is TRBJ1-1; D possibly corresponds to TRBD1 (5 bases). This CDR3 is 15 amino acids long. The germline CDR1 and CDR2 sequences are MDHEN and SYDVKM. Trimming left V 5 bases short and J 4 bases short, with 17 bases between. The CDR3 sequence is CASSAHKLQGTEAFF. The CDR3 DNA follows: TGTGCCAGCAGTGCCCACAAGCTCCAGGGCACTGAAGCTTTCTTT.

This chain connects TRBV24-1 to TRBJ2-1, with D tentatively TRBD1 (5 bases). Germline CDR1 KGHDR, CDR2 SFDVKD. The CDR3 is 15 amino acids. The V end lost 1 base, the J end lost 10 bases, and 16 bases lay between the germline ends. The CDR3 sequence: CATSDFRRQGGEQFF. The CDR3 DNA reads TGTGCCACCAGTGATTTCCGTCGGCAGGGCGGCGAGCAGTTCTTC.